The rows below give T cell receptor beta chains drawn from one sample of a study of CD8+ T cells in alopecia areata. Only in-frame clones appear in the TCRdb table, and some are missing; sequencing was by immunoSEQ multiplex PCR. The sample contains some 190,000 clones, 40% to 65% of which appear only once. The specimen comprised CD8+ T cells sorted from blood, sampled between weeks 51 and 54, from a patient treated with tofacitinib. Every receptor here comes from a human donor with alopecia areata. CDR3s include the opening cysteine and the closing phenylalanine or tryptophan. A D gene is named only where the DNA matches it firmly. Where a row states a size, it is once, few, many or the class of an expanded clone; other rows omit it.

d_gene	v_gene	j_gene	abundance	CDR3aa	CDR3nt
TRBD2	TRBV27	TRBJ2-5	few	CASSVAGTSEETQYF	TGTGCCAGCAGCGTTGCCGGGACTAGCGAGGAGACCCAGTACTTC
NA	TRBV7-9	TRBJ2-2	NA	CAPGQTGELFF	TGTGCCCCGGGGCAAACCGGGGAGCTGTTTTTT
NA	TRBV6-1	TRBJ1-2	NA	CASRVTAGYGYTF	TGTGCCAGCAGGGTGACAGCAGGCTATGGCTACACCTTC
NA	TRBV27	TRBJ2-1	NA	CASSPIALPYNEQFF	TGTGCCAGCAGTCCAATAGCGTTGCCCTACAATGAGCAGTTCTTC
NA	TRBV19	TRBJ2-5	NA	CASSIIGAETQYF	TGTGCCAGTAGTATCATAGGGGCAGAGACCCAGTACTTC
NA	TRBV2	TRBJ1-2	NA	CASSEARQGGYTF	TGTGCCAGCAGTGAAGCGAGGCAGGGTGGCTACACCTTC
TRBD1	TRBV11-1	TRBJ2-7	NA	CASSNPGTGPLEQYF	TGTGCCAGCAGCAACCCCGGGACAGGACCCCTCGAGCAGTACTTC
NA	TRBV29-1	TRBJ2-3	few	CSAGTLTYGSTDTQYF	TGCAGCGCCGGGACCCTTACATACGGGAGTACAGATACGCAGTATTTT
NA	TRBV7-2	TRBJ2-3	NA	CASSLKTPWQEGTDTQYF	TGTGCCAGCAGCTTAAAGACCCCGTGGCAGGAGGGCACAGATACGCAGTATTTT
TRBD1	TRBV7-6	TRBJ2-1	NA	CASSLGQGLAVEQFF	TGTGCCAGCAGCTTGGGACAGGGCCTAGCGGTTGAGCAGTTCTTC
NA	TRBV6-5	TRBJ2-7	few	CASSPGEGGEQYF	TGTGCCAGCAGCCCCGGGGAAGGCGGGGAGCAGTACTTC
NA	TRBV27	TRBJ2-1	few	CASSLGNEQFF	TGTGCCAGCAGTTTGGGGAATGAGCAGTTCTTC
TRBD1	TRBV5-4	TRBJ2-4	few	CASSFGQGENIQYF	TGTGCCAGCAGCTTTGGACAGGGAGAAAACATTCAGTACTTC
NA	TRBV6-5	TRBJ1-1	NA	CASSYYKNTEAFF	TGTGCCAGCAGTTATTACAAGAACACTGAAGCTTTCTTT
NA	TRBV27	TRBJ1-5	NA	CASSLIGGGSNQPQHF	TGTGCCAGCAGTTTAATCGGGGGAGGTAGCAATCAGCCCCAGCATTTT
NA	TRBV19	TRBJ2-1	NA	CASSIAPYSYNEQFF	TGTGCCAGTAGTATAGCCCCCTACTCCTACAATGAGCAGTTCTTC
NA	TRBV19	TRBJ1-1	few	CASSKINRDTEAFF	TGTGCCAGTAGCAAGATCAACAGGGACACTGAAGCTTTCTTT
NA	TRBV7-8	TRBJ1-2	NA	CASSHPGTSYGYTF	TGTGCCAGCAGCCACCCGGGGACTAGCTATGGCTACACCTTC
NA	TRBV2	TRBJ1-5	NA	CASETRGVDQPQHF	TGTGCCAGCGAGACAAGAGGGGTCGATCAGCCCCAGCATTTT
NA	TRBV9	TRBJ2-2	few	CASSVGAPGELFF	TGTGCCAGCAGCGTAGGGGCTCCCGGGGAGCTGTTTTTT
NA	TRBV13	TRBJ2-3	once	CASSLTGNTDTQYF	TGTGCCAGCAGCCTAACGGGGAACACAGATACGCAGTATTTT
TRBD1	TRBV30	TRBJ1-4	NA	CAWSAFDRVDEKLFF	TGTGCCTGGAGTGCCTTCGACAGGGTCGATGAAAAACTGTTTTTT
NA	TRBV5-4	TRBJ2-5	few	CASSLASSRGSETQYF	TGTGCCAGCAGCTTGGCCAGTAGTCGGGGTTCGGAGACCCAGTACTTC
NA	TRBV29-1	TRBJ1-1	NA	CSVTEIEAFF	TGCAGCGTTACAGAGATTGAAGCTTTCTTT
NA	TRBV14	TRBJ2-7	NA	CASSQDRRAYEQYF	TGTGCCAGCAGCCAAGATCGTAGGGCCTACGAGCAGTACTTC
NA	TRBV25-1	TRBJ2-2	NA	CASSVVLGELFF	TGTGCCAGCAGTGTTGTGCTCGGGGAGCTGTTTTTT
NA	TRBV6-5	TRBJ2-1	NA	CASRTRGNEQFF	TGTGCCAGCCGTACCCGGGGCAATGAGCAGTTCTTC
NA	TRBV19	TRBJ1-5	NA	CASNSREAGNQPQHF	TGTGCCAGTAATAGCAGGGAGGCGGGCAATCAGCCCCAGCATTTT
NA	TRBV7-2	TRBJ1-2	NA	CASSLAPRQAPHGYTF	TGTGCCAGCAGCTTAGCCCCTCGACAGGCCCCCCATGGCTACACCTTC
NA	TRBV6-5	TRBJ2-1	NA	CASSYSGQGAYNEQFF	TGTGCCAGCAGTTACTCGGGACAAGGGGCTTACAATGAGCAGTTCTTC
TRBD2	TRBV2	TRBJ2-1	NA	CASSETAGENNEQFF	TGTGCCAGCAGTGAAACGGCGGGGGAAAACAATGAGCAGTTCTTC
NA	TRBV11-2	TRBJ2-1	few	CASSLANSFGNEQFF	TGTGCCAGCAGCTTAGCCAATTCATTCGGGAATGAGCAGTTCTTC